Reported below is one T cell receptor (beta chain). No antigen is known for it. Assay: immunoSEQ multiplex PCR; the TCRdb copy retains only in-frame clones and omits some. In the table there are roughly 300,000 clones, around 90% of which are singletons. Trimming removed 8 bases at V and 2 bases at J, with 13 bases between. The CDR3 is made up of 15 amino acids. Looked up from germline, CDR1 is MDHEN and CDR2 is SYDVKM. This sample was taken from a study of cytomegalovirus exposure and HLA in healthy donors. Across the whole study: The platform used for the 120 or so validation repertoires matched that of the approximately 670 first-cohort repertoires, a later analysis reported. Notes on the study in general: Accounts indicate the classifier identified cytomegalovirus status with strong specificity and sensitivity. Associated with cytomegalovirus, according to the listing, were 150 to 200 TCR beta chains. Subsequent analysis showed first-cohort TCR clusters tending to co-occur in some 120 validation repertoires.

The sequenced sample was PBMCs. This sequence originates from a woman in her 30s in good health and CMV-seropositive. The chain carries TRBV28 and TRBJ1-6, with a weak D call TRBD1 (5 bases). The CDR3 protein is CASQRGQTYNSPLHF. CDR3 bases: TGTGCCAGCCAGCGGGGCCAAACCTATAATTCACCCCTCCACTTT.